These T cell receptor beta chains were read from a single sample in a study of cytomegalovirus exposure and HLA in healthy donors. TCRdb's copy holds only in-frame clones and misses some; the assay was immunoSEQ multiplex PCR. The sample gives about 220,000 clones, 60% to 80% of which show up once; 1.5% to 2% is in the top ten. Sequences were obtained from PBMCs. The receptors derive from a woman under 40 in good health and CMV-seronegative. The CDR3 runs from the conserved cysteine through the conserved F or W. Each record gives: V gene, J gene, D gene, clone size, CDR3 DNA, CDR3 protein. A D gene is named only where the DNA matches it firmly. Some rows have no size entry. The others give once, few or many, or a class for an expanded clone.

V gene: TRBV15; J gene: TRBJ1-3; D gene: .; clone size: .; CDR3 DNA: TGTGCCACCAGCAGGGGAGGGGCTGGAAACACCATATATTTT; CDR3 protein: CATSRGGAGNTIYF
V gene: TRBV30; J gene: TRBJ1-6; D gene: .; clone size: few; CDR3 DNA: TGTGCCTGGGAACAGGCTTCTAATTCACCCCTCAACTTT; CDR3 protein: CAWEQASNSPLNF
V gene: TRBV9; J gene: TRBJ1-1; D gene: .; clone size: few; CDR3 DNA: TGTGCCAGCAGCGTAGGTTCGAGGGCCGCCGGAGCTTTCTTT; CDR3 protein: CASSVGSRAAGAFF
V gene: TRBV6-5; J gene: TRBJ2-1; D gene: .; clone size: .; CDR3 DNA: TGTGCCAGCAGTGTCAGAGGCAATGAGCAGTTCTTC; CDR3 protein: CASSVRGNEQFF
V gene: TRBV7-3; J gene: TRBJ1-1; D gene: .; clone size: .; CDR3 DNA: TGTGCCAGCAGCCCCGGGGCAGGGAGGCCTTTGAACACTGAAGCTTTCTTT; CDR3 protein: CASSPGAGRPLNTEAFF
V gene: TRBV6-6; J gene: TRBJ2-4; D gene: .; clone size: .; CDR3 DNA: TGTGCCACCGGACACACTGGGGCCAAAAACATTCAGTACTTC; CDR3 protein: CATGHTGAKNIQYF
V gene: TRBV27; J gene: TRBJ2-3; D gene: TRBD2; clone size: .; CDR3 DNA: TGTGCCAGCAGTTCCAGACCTCCAGGACTAGCACCCACAGATACGCAGTATTTT; CDR3 protein: CASSSRPPGLAPTDTQYF
V gene: TRBV7-3; J gene: TRBJ1-2; D gene: .; clone size: .; CDR3 DNA: TGTGCCAGCAGCCCACAGGGCTTTGATGGCTACACCTTC; CDR3 protein: CASSPQGFDGYTF
V gene: TRBV6-1; J gene: TRBJ2-3; D gene: TRBD2; clone size: once; CDR3 DNA: TGTGCCAGCAAACCAGCGGGAGGGGGCGCAGATACGCAGTATTTT; CDR3 protein: CASKPAGGGADTQYF
V gene: TRBV30; J gene: TRBJ1-5; D gene: TRBD1; clone size: .; CDR3 DNA: TGTGCCTGGAGTTTGAGGACAGGCCACCCTCCTCAGCCCCAGAATTTT; CDR3 protein: CAWSLRTGHPPQPQNF
V gene: TRBV7-9; J gene: TRBJ2-7; D gene: TRBD2; clone size: .; CDR3 DNA: TGTGCCAGCAGCTCCGGACTAGCTGAGGCCTACGAGCAGTACTTC; CDR3 protein: CASSSGLAEAYEQYF
V gene: TRBV7-9; J gene: TRBJ2-7; D gene: .; clone size: .; CDR3 DNA: TGTGCCAGCAGCTTAACGGCCTACGAGCAGTACTTC; CDR3 protein: CASSLTAYEQYF
V gene: TRBV11-2; J gene: TRBJ2-7; D gene: TRBD2; clone size: .; CDR3 DNA: TGTGCCAGCAGCCCGACTAGCGGAGAGCAGTACTTC; CDR3 protein: CASSPTSGEQYF
V gene: TRBV6-5; J gene: TRBJ2-2; D gene: .; clone size: .; CDR3 DNA: TGTGCCAGCAGTTATACGAACACCGGGGAGCTGTTTTTT; CDR3 protein: CASSYTNTGELFF
V gene: TRBV6-1; J gene: TRBJ2-7; D gene: .; clone size: .; CDR3 DNA: TGTGCCAGCTCCCGGGACAAGTCCTACGAGCAGTACTTC; CDR3 protein: CASSRDKSYEQYF
V gene: TRBV2; J gene: TRBJ1-6; D gene: .; clone size: .; CDR3 DNA: TGTGCCGGCACAGGGTCAGGATCACCCCTCCACTTT; CDR3 protein: CAGTGSGSPLHF
V gene: TRBV18; J gene: TRBJ2-3; D gene: TRBD1; clone size: once; CDR3 DNA: TGTGCCAGCTCGGGACAGGGGCGCACAGATACGCAGTATTTT; CDR3 protein: CASSGQGRTDTQYF
V gene: TRBV19; J gene: TRBJ1-2; D gene: TRBD1; clone size: .; CDR3 DNA: TGTGCCAGTAGTCCTCCGGGACAGGGTTGGGGTACCTTC; CDR3 protein: CASSPPGQGWGTF
V gene: TRBV5-6; J gene: TRBJ1-1; D gene: .; clone size: .; CDR3 DNA: TGTGCCAGCACCGAGGGTTTGAACACTGAAGCTTTCTTT; CDR3 protein: CASTEGLNTEAFF
V gene: TRBV6-1; J gene: TRBJ1-5; D gene: .; clone size: .; CDR3 DNA: TGTGCCAGCAGTGATGGCCAGCCCCAGCATTTT; CDR3 protein: CASSDGQPQHF
V gene: TRBV19; J gene: TRBJ2-7; D gene: .; clone size: .; CDR3 DNA: TGTGCCAGTAGTATAGGAGGCACCTTCTACGAGCAGTACTTC; CDR3 protein: CASSIGGTFYEQYF
V gene: TRBV29-1; J gene: TRBJ1-6; D gene: TRBD1; clone size: .; CDR3 DNA: TGCAGCGCCGGGACAGGGGATAATTCGCCCCTCCACTTT; CDR3 protein: CSAGTGDNSPLHF
V gene: TRBV27; J gene: TRBJ1-2; D gene: TRBD1; clone size: .; CDR3 DNA: TGTGCCAGCAGCCCCCTAGGGACAGGGGCTACTAACTATGGCTACACCTTC; CDR3 protein: CASSPLGTGATNYGYTF
V gene: TRBV20-1; J gene: TRBJ2-7; D gene: .; clone size: .; CDR3 DNA: TGCAGTGCTATCCTCGGGGACGAGCAGTACTTC; CDR3 protein: CSAILGDEQYF
V gene: TRBV11-2; J gene: TRBJ1-1; D gene: TRBD1; clone size: .; CDR3 DNA: TGTGCCAGCAGCCTTAGGACAGGGGTGAACACTGAAGCTTTCTTT; CDR3 protein: CASSLRTGVNTEAFF
V gene: TRBV7-8; J gene: TRBJ2-7; D gene: .; clone size: once; CDR3 DNA: TGTGCCAGCAGCTTATTCCAGGGTACTTCCTACGAGCAGTACTTC; CDR3 protein: CASSLFQGTSYEQYF
V gene: TRBV29-1; J gene: TRBJ2-7; D gene: TRBD2; clone size: .; CDR3 DNA: TGCAGCGTCGAAGGACTAGCGGGAGAGACGGAGCAGTACTTC; CDR3 protein: CSVEGLAGETEQYF
V gene: TRBV5-1; J gene: TRBJ1-2; D gene: TRBD1; clone size: .; CDR3 DNA: TGCGCCAGCAGCTGGGACAGGGCTAACTATGGCTACACCTTC; CDR3 protein: CASSWDRANYGYTF
V gene: TRBV11-3; J gene: TRBJ2-7; D gene: TRBD2; clone size: .; CDR3 DNA: TGTGCCAGCAGCTTAGGGGAGGGCCGGCCGAGCGAGCAGTACTTC; CDR3 protein: CASSLGEGRPSEQYF